This T cell receptor (beta chain) was found in a study of CD8 T cells in ankylosing spondylitis. Study conclusions and caveats: Reportedly, significant enrichment of disease-linked clones occurred in matched ankylosing spondylitis synovial fluid. Past studies reported some motif variants in reactive arthritis synovial fluid and blood. A motif of seven or eight highly homologous TCR beta variants was seen as apparently characteristic of ankylosing spondylitis blood.

Making use of molecular barcodes, quantitative 5'-RACE generated TCR beta libraries. MiXCR, run by TCRdb on the 5' RACE reads, gives a single entry per CDR3 protein. The sample records a few hundred thousand distinct CDR3 sequences, roughly 20% being singletons. The CDR3 length is 14 residues. Trimming pared 3 bases from V and 7 bases from J, leaving 12 bases between. As to this clonotype: Its antigen is as yet unknown.

The gene calls are TRBV12-3 or TRBV12-4 and TRBJ1-4; no reliable D call. The sample consisted of blood, either unsorted or a sorted T cell fraction (not recorded which). The sequence derives from a male donor with ankylosing spondylitis or in good health (not recorded which). CDR3 region: CASSLVTSGEKLFF. The DNA for the CDR3 is TGTGCCAGCAGTTTGGTAACCTCTGGTGAAAAACTGTTTTTT.